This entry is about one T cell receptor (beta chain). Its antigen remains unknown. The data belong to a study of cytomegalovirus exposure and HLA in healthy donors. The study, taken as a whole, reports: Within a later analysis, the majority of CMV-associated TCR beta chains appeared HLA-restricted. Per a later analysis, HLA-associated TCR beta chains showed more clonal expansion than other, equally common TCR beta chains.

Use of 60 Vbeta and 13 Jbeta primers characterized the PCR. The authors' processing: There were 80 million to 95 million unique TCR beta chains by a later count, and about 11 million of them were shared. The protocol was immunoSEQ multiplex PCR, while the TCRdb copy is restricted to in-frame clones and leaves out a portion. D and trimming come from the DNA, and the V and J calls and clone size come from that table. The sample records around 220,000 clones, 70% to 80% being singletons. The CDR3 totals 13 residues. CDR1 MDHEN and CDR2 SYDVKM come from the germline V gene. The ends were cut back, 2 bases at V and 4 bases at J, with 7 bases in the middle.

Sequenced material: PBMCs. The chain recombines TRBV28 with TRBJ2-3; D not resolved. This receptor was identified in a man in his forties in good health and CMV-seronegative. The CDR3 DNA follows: TGTGCCAGCAGTTTAGCAGGTTCAGATACGCAGTATTTT. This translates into CASSLAGSDTQYF.